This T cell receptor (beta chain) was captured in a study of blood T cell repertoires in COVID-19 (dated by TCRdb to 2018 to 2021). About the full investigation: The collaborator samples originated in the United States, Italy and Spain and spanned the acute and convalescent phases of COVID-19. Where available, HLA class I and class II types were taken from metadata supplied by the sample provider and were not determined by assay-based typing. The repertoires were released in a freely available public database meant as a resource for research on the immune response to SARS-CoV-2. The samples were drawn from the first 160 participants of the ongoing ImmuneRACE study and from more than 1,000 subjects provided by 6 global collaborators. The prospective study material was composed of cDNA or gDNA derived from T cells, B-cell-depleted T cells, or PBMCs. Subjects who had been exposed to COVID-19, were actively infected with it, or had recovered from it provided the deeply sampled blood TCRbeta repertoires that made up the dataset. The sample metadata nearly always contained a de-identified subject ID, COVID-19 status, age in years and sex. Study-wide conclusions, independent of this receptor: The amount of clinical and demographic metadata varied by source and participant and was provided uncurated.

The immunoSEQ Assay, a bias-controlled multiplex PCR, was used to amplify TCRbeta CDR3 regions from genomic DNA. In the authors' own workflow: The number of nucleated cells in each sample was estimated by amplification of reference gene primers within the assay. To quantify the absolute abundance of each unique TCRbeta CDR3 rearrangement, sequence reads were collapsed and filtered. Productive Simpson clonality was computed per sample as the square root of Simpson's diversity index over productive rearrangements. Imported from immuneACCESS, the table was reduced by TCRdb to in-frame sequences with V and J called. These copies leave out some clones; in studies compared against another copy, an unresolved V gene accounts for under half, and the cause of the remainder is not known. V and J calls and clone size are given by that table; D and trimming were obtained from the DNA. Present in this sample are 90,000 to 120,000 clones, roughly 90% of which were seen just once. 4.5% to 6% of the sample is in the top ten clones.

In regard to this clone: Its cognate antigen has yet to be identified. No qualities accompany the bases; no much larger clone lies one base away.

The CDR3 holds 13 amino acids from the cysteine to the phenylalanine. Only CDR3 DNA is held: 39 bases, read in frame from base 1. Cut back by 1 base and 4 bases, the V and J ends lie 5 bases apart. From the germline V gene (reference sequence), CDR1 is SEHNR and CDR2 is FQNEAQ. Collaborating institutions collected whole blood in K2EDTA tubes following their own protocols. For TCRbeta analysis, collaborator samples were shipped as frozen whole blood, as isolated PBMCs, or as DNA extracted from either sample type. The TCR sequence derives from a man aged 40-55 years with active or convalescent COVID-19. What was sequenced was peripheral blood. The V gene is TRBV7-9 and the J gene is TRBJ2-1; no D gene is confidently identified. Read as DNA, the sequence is TGTGCCAGCAGCTTAGGCAGATACAATGAGCAGTTCTTC. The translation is CASSLGRYNEQFF.